A selection of T cell receptor beta chains follows, all from one sample in a study of identical twins. TCRdb recomputed calls from the 5' RACE reads with MiXCR, one row per CDR3 protein. The sample shows around 1.7 million distinct CDR3 sequences, under 35% of them seen only once. Material for sequencing was cord blood. These receptors came from a newborn girl in good health. The CDR3 runs from the conserved cysteine through the conserved F or W. Each record gives: J gene, V gene, clone size, D gene, CDR3 DNA, CDR3 protein. D genes are given only for firm matches. Expanded clones are given a class, and other clones once, few, many or no size at all.

J: TRBJ1-2
V: TRBV20-1
size: few
D: TRBD1
DNA: TGCAGTGCAAAGAAGACAGGGCCTATTATCTATGGCTACACCTTC
CDR3: CSAKKTGPIIYGYTF

J: TRBJ2-7
V: TRBV11-2
size: few
D: TRBD2
DNA: TGTGCCAGTACTAGCGGGGGGCTGTACGAGCAGTACTTC
CDR3: CASTSGGLYEQYF

J: TRBJ1-5
V: TRBV7-7
size: .
D: .
DNA: TGTGCCAGCAGCTGGCCGGGGGGTGTACAGCCCCAGCATTTT
CDR3: CASSWPGGVQPQHF

J: TRBJ2-3
V: TRBV3-1
size: few
D: TRBD2
DNA: TGTGCCAGCAGCCAATTGTGGTCTAGCGGGGGGGCGACAGATACGCAGTATTTT
CDR3: CASSQLWSSGGATDTQYF

J: TRBJ1-1
V: TRBV5-1
size: .
D: .
DNA: TGCGCCAGCAGATTAGGGTCCATGAACACTGAAGCTTTCTTT
CDR3: CASRLGSMNTEAFF

J: TRBJ1-5
V: TRBV6-1
size: .
D: TRBD1
DNA: TGTGCCAGCAGTGAAGTCGGCGGACAGGTTGGCAATCAGCCCCAGCATTTT
CDR3: CASSEVGGQVGNQPQHF

J: TRBJ2-3
V: TRBV7-8
size: .
D: .
DNA: TGTGCCAGCAGTATAGGGGTATCTAGCACAGATACGCAGTATTTT
CDR3: CASSIGVSSTDTQYF

J: TRBJ2-1
V: TRBV20-1
size: .
D: TRBD2
DNA: TGCAGTCCCAAAGCCGGGACTAGCGGGTCTAGTGAGCAGTTCTTC
CDR3: CSPKAGTSGSSEQFF

J: TRBJ1-5
V: TRBV29-1
size: many
D: .
DNA: TGCAGCGTTGGAGCTTGGGGCCAGCCCCAGCATTTT
CDR3: CSVGAWGQPQHF

J: TRBJ2-3
V: TRBV29-1
size: many
D: .
DNA: TGCAGCGTTGGAGTTTATTACGGCACAGATACGCAGTATTTT
CDR3: CSVGVYYGTDTQYF

J: TRBJ2-7
V: TRBV5-1
size: few
D: .
DNA: TGCGCCAGCAGCCCCCGGGACATAGGGTACGAGCAGTACTTC
CDR3: CASSPRDIGYEQYF

J: TRBJ2-5
V: TRBV12-3/TRBV12-4
size: .
D: .
DNA: TGTGCCAGCACAGAGGGGCGCAATGAGCAGTACTTC
CDR3: CASTEGRNEQYF

J: TRBJ2-7
V: TRBV12-3/TRBV12-4
size: few
D: TRBD2
DNA: TGTGCCAGCAGTCCTGGGACTAGCGGGACCTGGAGGGGCGAGCAGTACTTC
CDR3: CASSPGTSGTWRGEQYF

J: TRBJ2-7
V: TRBV28
size: few
D: .
DNA: TGTGCCACAGGGGTCCGTACATACGAGCAGTACTTC
CDR3: CATGVRTYEQYF

J: TRBJ2-7
V: TRBV2
size: .
D: TRBD1
DNA: TGTGCCACAAAATCGGGGACAGGGAGCGACGAGCAGTACTTC
CDR3: CATKSGTGSDEQYF